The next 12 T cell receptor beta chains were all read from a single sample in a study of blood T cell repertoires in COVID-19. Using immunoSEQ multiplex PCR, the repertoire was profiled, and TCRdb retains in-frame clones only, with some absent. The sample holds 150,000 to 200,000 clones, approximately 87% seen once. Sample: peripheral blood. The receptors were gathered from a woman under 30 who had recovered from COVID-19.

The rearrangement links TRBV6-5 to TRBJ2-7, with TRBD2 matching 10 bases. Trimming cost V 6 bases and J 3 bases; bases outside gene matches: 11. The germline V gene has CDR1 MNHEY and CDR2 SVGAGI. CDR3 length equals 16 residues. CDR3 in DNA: TGTGCCAGCAGCTACAGCCCTAGCGGGAGACACTACGAGCAGTACTTC. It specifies CASSYSPSGRHYEQYF.

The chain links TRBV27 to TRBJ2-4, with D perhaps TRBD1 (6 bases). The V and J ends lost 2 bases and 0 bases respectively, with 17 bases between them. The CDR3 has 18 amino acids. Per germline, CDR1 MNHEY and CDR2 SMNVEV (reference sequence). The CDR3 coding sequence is TGTGCCAGCAGTTTAGGGACACCCGGAGGACTAGCCAAAAACATTCAGTACTTC. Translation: CASSLGTPGGLAKNIQYF.

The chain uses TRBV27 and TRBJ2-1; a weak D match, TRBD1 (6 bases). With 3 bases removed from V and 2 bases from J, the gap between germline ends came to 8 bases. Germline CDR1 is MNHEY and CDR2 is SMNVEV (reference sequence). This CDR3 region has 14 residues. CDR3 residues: CASSFRGAYNEQFF. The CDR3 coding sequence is TGTGCCAGCAGTTTCAGGGGCGCCTACAATGAGCAGTTCTTC.

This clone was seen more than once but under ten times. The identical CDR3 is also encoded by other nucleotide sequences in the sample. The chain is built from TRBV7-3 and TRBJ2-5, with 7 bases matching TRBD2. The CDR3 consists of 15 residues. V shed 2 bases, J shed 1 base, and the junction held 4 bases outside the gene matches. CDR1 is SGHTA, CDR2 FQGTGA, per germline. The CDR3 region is CASSLGGGLQETQYF. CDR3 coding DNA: TGTGCCAGCAGCTTAGGCGGGGGTCTCCAAGAGACCCAGTACTTC.

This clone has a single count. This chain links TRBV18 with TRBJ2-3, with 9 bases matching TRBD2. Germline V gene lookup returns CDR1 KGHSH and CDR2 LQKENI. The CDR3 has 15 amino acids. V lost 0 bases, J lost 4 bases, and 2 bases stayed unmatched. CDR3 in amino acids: CASSPPGGRADTQYF. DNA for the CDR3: TGTGCCAGCTCACCACCGGGCGGGAGGGCAGATACGCAGTATTTT.

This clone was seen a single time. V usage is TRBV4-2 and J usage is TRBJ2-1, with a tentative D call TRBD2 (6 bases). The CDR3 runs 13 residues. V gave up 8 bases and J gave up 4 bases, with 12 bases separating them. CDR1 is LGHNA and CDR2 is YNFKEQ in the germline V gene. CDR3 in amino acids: CASGGIFYNEQFF. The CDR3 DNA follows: TGTGCCAGCGGGGGGATTTTTTACAATGAGCAGTTCTTC.

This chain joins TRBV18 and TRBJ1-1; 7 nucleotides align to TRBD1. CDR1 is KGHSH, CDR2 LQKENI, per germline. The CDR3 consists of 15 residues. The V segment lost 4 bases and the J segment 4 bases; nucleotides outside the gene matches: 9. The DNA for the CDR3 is TGTGCCAGCTCACTCACGACAGGGTCGGGCACTGAAGCTTTCTTT. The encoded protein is CASSLTTGSGTEAFF.

The CDR3 DNA reads as TGTGCCAGCAGCACAAGGGACTACCAAAACTACGAGCAGTACTTC. Translation: CASSTRDYQNYEQYF. The rearrangement uses TRBV7-9 and TRBJ2-7; TRBD2 matches 7 bases. V shed 5 bases, J shed 3 bases, and the junction held 10 bases outside the gene matches. The CDR3 spans 15 residues. The germline CDR1 and CDR2 sequences are SEHNR and FQNEAQ (reference sequence).

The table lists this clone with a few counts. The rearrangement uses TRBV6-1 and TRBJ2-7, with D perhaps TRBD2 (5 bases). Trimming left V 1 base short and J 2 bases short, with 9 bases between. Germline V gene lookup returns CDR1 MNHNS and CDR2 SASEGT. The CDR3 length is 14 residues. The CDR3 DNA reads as TGTGCCAGCAGTGAAGGACGGGGAGCCTACGAGCAGTACTTC. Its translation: CASSEGRGAYEQYF.

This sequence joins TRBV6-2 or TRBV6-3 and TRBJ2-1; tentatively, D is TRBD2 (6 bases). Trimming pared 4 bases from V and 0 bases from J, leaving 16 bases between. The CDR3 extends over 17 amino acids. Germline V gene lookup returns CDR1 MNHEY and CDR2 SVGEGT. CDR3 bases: TGTGCCAGCAGTTCCTCTAGCGCTTCAAGCTCCTACAATGAGCAGTTCTTC. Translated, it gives CASSSSSASSSYNEQFF.

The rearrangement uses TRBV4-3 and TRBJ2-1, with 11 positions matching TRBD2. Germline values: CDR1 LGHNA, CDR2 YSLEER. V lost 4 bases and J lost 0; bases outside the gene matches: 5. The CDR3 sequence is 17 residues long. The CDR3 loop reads CASSLRGLAVSYNEQFF. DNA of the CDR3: TGCGCCAGCAGCCTACGGGGACTAGCGGTCTCCTACAATGAGCAGTTCTTC.

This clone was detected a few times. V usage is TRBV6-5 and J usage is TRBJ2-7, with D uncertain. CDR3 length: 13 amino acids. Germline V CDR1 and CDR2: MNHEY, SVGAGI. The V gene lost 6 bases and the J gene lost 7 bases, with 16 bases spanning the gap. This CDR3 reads CASRPSVVEEQYV. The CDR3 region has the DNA TGTGCCAGCAGACCTTCGGTTGTCGAGGAGCAGTACGTC.